The 29 T cell receptor beta chains below come from one sample, sequenced in a study of tumor-infiltrating lymphocytes in primary liver carcinoma. Joint extraction of RNA and DNA used roughly 18-34 mg of bulk tissue that was unsorted. A constant-region primer served to make TCR beta cDNA from roughly 480 ng total RNA. Libraries of TCR beta came from three nested multiplex PCR rounds with slightly modified ARM-PCR. Amplification in the first two PCR rounds was performed using TRBV1-TRBV30 forward primers and a C-beta reverse primer for roughly 10 cycles each. TCRdb reprocessed the multiplex PCR reads with MiXCR, giving one entry per CDR3 protein. Of about 20,000 distinct CDR3 sequences listed, approximately 70% are singletons. Sequences were obtained from liver tumor tissue from sampling region 1. Noted subset: tumor region T1, superior pole. The receptors come from a middle-aged man with primary liver carcinoma and hepatitis B virus infection.

Comment on this clonotype: One end of the junction is discordant with germline, which a read error may explain. This sequence joins TRBV5-6 and TRBJ2-4; D not resolved. The germline V gene encodes CDR1 SGHDT and CDR2 YYEEEE. CDR3 length: 14 amino acids. The CDR3 sequence: CASSLGTANNIQYF. CDR3 bases: TGTGCCAGTAGCTTGGGTACAGCCAATAACATTCAGTACTTC.

As regards this clonotype: This CDR3 fails to terminate in the conserved phenylalanine or tryptophan, so it likely reflects a read error. This chain links TRBV6-6 with TRBJ1-6; 9 bases are a match to TRBD1. CDR3 length equals 15 residues. In germline, CDR1 is MNHNY, CDR2 SVGAGI (reference sequence). The CDR3 DNA reads as TGCGCCAGCAGTCTGGGGACAGGGAGAAATTCACCCCTCCACTCT. Translating gives CASSLGTGRNSPLHS.

CDR3 protein: CSAQTGGNEHFF. DNA for the CDR3: TGCAGCGCCCAGACAGGGGGCAATGAACATTTCTTC. The V call is TRBV29-1, the J call TRBJ2-1, with 10 bases identical to TRBD1. This CDR3 has 12 residues. Germline V lookup: CDR1 SQVTM, CDR2 ANQGSEA. V shed 7 bases, J shed 16 bases, and the junction held 13 bases outside the gene matches.

The chain has TRBV11-2 and TRBJ2-1, with D possibly TRBD1 on 5 matching bases. The CDR3 is made up of 14 amino acids. In germline, CDR1 is SGHAT, CDR2 FQNNGV. The CDR3 sequence is CVRNLGATHNEQFF. CDR3 bases: TGTGTCAGGAACTTAGGGGCCACACACAATGAGCAGTTCTTC. The complete variable domain, with remaining parts taken from reference TRBV11-2 and TRBJ2-1, reads EAGVAQSPRYKIIEKRQSVAFWCNPISGHATLYWYQQILGQGPKLLIQFQNNGVVDDSQLPKDRFSAERLKGVDSTLKIQPAKLEDSAVYLCVRNLGATHNEQFFGPGTRLTVL.

The V and J genes are TRBV28 and TRBJ1-5; D possibly corresponds to TRBD1 (5 bases). Germline V gene lookup returns CDR1 MDHEN and CDR2 SYDVKM. The CDR3 covers 14 residues. The ends were cut back, 6 bases at V and 13 bases at J, with 22 bases in the middle. The CDR3 here is CASRKGEVNQSQHF. Here the CDR3 DNA reads TGTGCCAGCAGAAAAGGGGAAGTCAATCAGTCACAGCATTTT.

This clonotype was found many times. The rearrangement uses TRBV11-2 and TRBJ2-5; tentatively, D is TRBD1 (5 bases). The CDR3 spans 15 residues. From germline, CDR1 is SGHAT and CDR2 FQNNGV. The ends were cut back, 3 bases at V and 2 bases at J, with 13 bases in the middle. CDR3: CASSLGLGSQETQYF. As DNA, the CDR3 is TGTGCCAGCAGCTTGGGGCTGGGATCGCAAGAGACCCAGTACTTC.

This clonotype was observed a single time. The DNA is left out, because the CDR3 cannot be placed on it with certainty; the CDR3 is given as TCRdb lists it. The chain combines TRBV7-8 with TRBJ2-6. From germline, CDR1 is SGHVS and CDR2 FQNEAQ. The CDR3 region is 16 residues in length, termini included. CDR3 region: CASSILVGVGANVLIF.

Turning to this clonotype: Its ends do not fully match the called genes, so a read error is possible. V gene TRBV7-9 combines with J gene TRBJ2-7, with TRBD2 as a possible D gene (5 bases). Germline CDR1 and CDR2: SEHNR and FQNEAQ (reference sequence). This CDR3 contains 18 residues. The CDR3 region is CASSLYGRRDRETYEQCF. The CDR3 DNA reads TGTGCCAGCAGCTTATATGGCCGACGGGATAGGGAAACCTACGAGCAGTGCTTC.

Details on this clonotype: An end of the junction differs from the germline gene, which may be a read error. The V and J genes are TRBV11-3 and TRBJ2-1, with D perhaps matching TRBD1 or TRBD2 (5 bases each). The CDR3 consists of 15 residues. Germline V gene lookup returns CDR1 SGHNT and CDR2 YENEEA. The CDR3 loop is CARSLDRGQRAEQFF. CDR3 bases: TGTGCCAGGAGCTTAGATCGGGGCCAGCGTGCTGAGCAGTTCTTC.

This clonotype was seen at least ten times. A read error may produce the germline difference seen at one junction end. V and J are TRBV7-7 and TRBJ2-3, with D perhaps TRBD2 (5 bases). Germline V gives CDR1 SSHAT, CDR2 FNYEAQ (reference sequence). The CDR3 extends over 14 amino acids. The CDR3 spells CASSPPRDYDTQYF. The DNA for the CDR3 is TGTGCTAGCAGCCCCCCGCGAGACTACGATACGCAGTATTTT.

The chain combines TRBV11-2 with TRBJ2-1; 9 bases agree with TRBD1. V was pared by 2 bases and J by 9 bases, with 14 bases of the junction left unmatched. CDR3 length: 17 residues. Germline CDR1 and CDR2: SGHAT and FQNNGV. This CDR3 reads CASSLTHGQGYRCEQFF. DNA for the CDR3: TGTGCCAGCAGCTTAACCCACGGACAGGGGTACAGATGTGAGCAGTTCTTC. Looking up the rest from reference TRBV11-2 and TRBJ2-1 gives the full variable domain: EAGVAQSPRYKIIEKRQSVAFWCNPISGHATLYWYQQILGQGPKLLIQFQNNGVVDDSQLPKDRFSAERLKGVDSTLKIQPAKLEDSAVYLCASSLTHGQGYRCEQFFGPGTRLTVL.

In its sample, this clonotype was seen many times. The gene calls are TRBV2 and TRBJ2-1; tentatively, D is TRBD1 or TRBD2 (5 bases each). Per germline, CDR1 SNHLY and CDR2 FYNNEI. CDR3 size: 17 residues. V lost 0 bases to trimming and J lost 2 bases, with 14 bases between them. CDR3 in amino acids: CASSEAPTGGPYNEQFF. Written as DNA, the CDR3 is TGTGCCAGCAGTGAAGCCCCTACTGGGGGACCCTACAATGAGCAGTTCTTC.

This clonotype was seen ten or more times. The genes are TRBV7-2 and TRBJ2-5, with D perhaps TRBD1 (6 bases). Germline CDR1 SGHTA, CDR2 FQGNSA. Trimming cost V 3 bases and J 5 bases, with 10 bases left between them. The CDR3 covers 13 residues. The CDR3, as DNA: TGTGCCAGCAGCTTTCAGGGGCGGGAGACCCAGTACTTC. Its translation is CASSFQGRETQYF.

Comment on this clonotype: Germline is not matched at one junction end, which may reflect a read error. V usage is TRBV11-2 and J usage is TRBJ2-1; 10 bases align to TRBD2. This CDR3 contains 15 residues. The V gene's germline CDR1 is SGHAT and CDR2 FQNNGV. CDR3 loop: CTSNPQREGLGEQFF. The CDR3 DNA reads TGTACCAGCAACCCCCAGCGGGAGGGATTGGGTGAGCAATTCTTC.

The rearrangement joins TRBV6-6 to TRBJ2-7; 9 bases fit TRBD1. The CDR3 runs to 14 residues. Germline V lookup: CDR1 MNHNY, CDR2 SVGAGI (reference sequence). V shed 0 bases and J 7 bases; nucleotides not matched to a gene: 4. CDR3 sequence reads: CASSYSTGGGEQYF. The DNA of the CDR3 is TGTGCCAGCAGTTACTCGACAGGGGGTGGGGAGCAGTACTTC.

This clonotype was counted ten times or more. Written as DNA, the CDR3 is TGTGCCAGCAGCTTAGTCGGCGGGTACGAGCAGTACTTC. This gives the protein CASSLVGGYEQYF. The V and J genes are TRBV11-3 and TRBJ2-7; TRBD2 might be the D (5 bases). This CDR3 contains 13 residues. The germline gives CDR1 SGHNT, CDR2 YENEEA. With 1 base removed from V and 4 bases from J, the gap between germline ends came to 8 bases.

Details on this clonotype: The CDR3 end shows no conserved phenylalanine or tryptophan, and so a read error is likely. The chain is built from TRBV11-2 and TRBJ2-5; no reliable D call. Germline V lookup: CDR1 SGHAT, CDR2 FQNNGV. The CDR3 extends over 16 amino acids. This chain's CDR3 is CVSSQTPGVGKETQYM. The CDR3 nucleotides read TGTGTCAGCAGCCAAACTCCTGGCGTGGGGAAAGAGACCCAGTACATG.

Details on this clonotype: Sequence at one end of the junction differs from germline and may be a read error. This chain joins TRBV12-3 or TRBV12-4 and TRBJ2-4, with D perhaps TRBD1 (5 bases). This CDR3 contains 18 residues. The CDR3 DNA reads as TGTGCCAGCAGTTTATGGGGTGGGGCGGACATATTCAAAAACATTCACTACTTC. This codes for CASSLWGGADIFKNIHYF.

This clonotype came up once. The rearrangement joins TRBV11-2 to TRBJ2-3; D not certain. This CDR3 spans 12 amino acids. The germline V and J ends were trimmed by 5 bases and 15 bases, with 18 bases remaining between them. Looked up from germline, CDR1 is SGHAT and CDR2 is FQNNGV. The CDR3 DNA is TGTGCCAGCAGCGCCAACACAGATATGCAATATTTT. The encoded protein is CASSANTDMQYF.

Note on this clonotype: The junction does not match germline at one end; this may be a read error. The gene calls are TRBV2 and TRBJ1-2, with D perhaps matching TRBD1 (5 bases). The germline V gene has CDR1 SNHLY and CDR2 FYNNEI. This CDR3 spans 12 amino acids. The CDR3, as DNA: TGTGCCAGCACTGAAGCAGGGCACGGCTACACCTTC. It is translated as CASTEAGHGYTF. Variable domain in full (rest from reference TRBV2 and TRBJ1-2): EPEVTQTPSHQVTQMGQEVILRCVPISNHLYFYWYRQILGQKVEFLVSFYNNEISEKSEIFDDQFSVERPDGSNFTLKIRSTKLEDSAMYFCASTEAGHGYTFGSGTRLTVV.

A single count supports this clonotype. A junction end diverges from the germline sequence, so it may reflect a read error. V is TRBV11-2 and J is TRBJ2-5; 8 nucleotides agree with TRBD1. The CDR3 covers 16 residues. Germline V CDR1 and CDR2: SGHAT, FQNNGV. CDR3 bases: TGTACCAGCAGCTTAACAGCAGGGGGCCCGGAGGAGACCCAGTACTTC. Translated: CTSSLTAGGPEETQYF.

Turning to this clonotype: Compared with germline, one end of the junction differs, possibly owing to a read error. The rearrangement joins TRBV11-2 to TRBJ2-1; D ambiguous. CDR3 size: 16 residues. The germline CDR1 and CDR2 sequences are SGHAT and FQNNGV. This CDR3 reads CASSYTSAHLYSEQFF. The CDR3 bases are TGTGCCAGCAGCTATACCAGCGCTCATTTATACAGTGAGCAGTTCTTC.

Points on this clonotype: It is likely a read error, because the conserved phenylalanine at the end of the CDR3 is missing. The limits of the CDR3 on the DNA are not certain, so only TCRdb's listed CDR3 is given. This chain uses TRBV28 with TRBJ1-1; TRBD1, as called in the table, went unchecked against the DNA. Both ends counted, the CDR3 spans 15 residues. The germline CDR1 and CDR2 sequences are MDHEN and SYDVKM. The CDR3 spells CASSVRRGQFTEALS.

Details on this clonotype: The germline gene is not matched at one end of the junction; a read error may be the cause. The chain couples TRBV11-1 to TRBJ2-3; no definite D call. Germline values: CDR1 SGHAT, CDR2 FQDESV (reference sequence). The CDR3 spans 12 residues. CDR3 residues: CASSLWADAQYF. CDR3 in DNA: TGTGCCAGCAGTTTATGGGCAGATGCGCAGTATTTT.

There are many counts of this clonotype. The V gene is TRBV11-2, the J gene TRBJ1-3; D not resolved. Germline assignment: CDR1 SGHAT and CDR2 FQNNGV. The CDR3 has 14 amino acids. V shed 1 base and J shed 4 bases, with 8 bases lying between them. The CDR3, as DNA: TGTGCCAGCAGCTTAGGGGGATCCGGAAACACCATATATTTT. Its translation: CASSLGGSGNTIYF.

This clonotype was observed a handful of times. One junction end does not reproduce the germline sequence, and a read error may be involved. The J gene is TRBJ2-2, the V gene TRBV11-2, with D perhaps TRBD2 (6 bases). There are 15 residues in the CDR3. The germline gives CDR1 SGHAT, CDR2 FQNNGV. Here the CDR3 reads CAGSFAGSNTGELLF. CDR3 sequence (DNA): TGTGCCGGCAGCTTTGCGGGATCGAACACCGGGGAGCTGCTATTT.

CDR3 DNA sequence: TGTGCCAGCAGCCCCCGGGCAGGGGGGGACTATGGCTACACCTTC. Translating it yields CASSPRAGGDYGYTF. The V and J genes are TRBV9 and TRBJ1-2; TRBD1 agrees at 7 bases. The CDR3 contains 15 residues. V dropped 4 bases and J dropped 3; count of bases not matched to a gene: 9. Germline V gives CDR1 SGDLS, CDR2 YYNGEE.

This clonotype has a handful of counts. This may arise from a read error, as a much more abundant clone is one base away. The chain recombines TRBV4-1 with TRBJ2-2, with D uncertain. In germline, CDR1 is MGHRA, CDR2 YSYEKL. The CDR3 spans 14 residues. V dropped 0 bases and J dropped 6 bases, with 8 bases sitting between them. The CDR3 sequence: CASSQEDNAGELFF. In nucleotides, the CDR3 is TGCGCCAGCAGCCAAGAAGATAACGCCGGGGAGCTGTTTTTT.

This rearrangement joins TRBV11-2 to TRBJ2-7, with D uncertain. Trimming shortened V by 7 bases and J by 2 bases, and 12 bases separated the two germline ends. The CDR3 has 13 residues. Germline lookup yields CDR1 SGHAT and CDR2 FQNNGV. CDR3 loop: CASNFGSTYEQYF. The CDR3 nucleotides read TGTGCCAGCAATTTTGGCAGCACCTACGAGCAGTACTTC.